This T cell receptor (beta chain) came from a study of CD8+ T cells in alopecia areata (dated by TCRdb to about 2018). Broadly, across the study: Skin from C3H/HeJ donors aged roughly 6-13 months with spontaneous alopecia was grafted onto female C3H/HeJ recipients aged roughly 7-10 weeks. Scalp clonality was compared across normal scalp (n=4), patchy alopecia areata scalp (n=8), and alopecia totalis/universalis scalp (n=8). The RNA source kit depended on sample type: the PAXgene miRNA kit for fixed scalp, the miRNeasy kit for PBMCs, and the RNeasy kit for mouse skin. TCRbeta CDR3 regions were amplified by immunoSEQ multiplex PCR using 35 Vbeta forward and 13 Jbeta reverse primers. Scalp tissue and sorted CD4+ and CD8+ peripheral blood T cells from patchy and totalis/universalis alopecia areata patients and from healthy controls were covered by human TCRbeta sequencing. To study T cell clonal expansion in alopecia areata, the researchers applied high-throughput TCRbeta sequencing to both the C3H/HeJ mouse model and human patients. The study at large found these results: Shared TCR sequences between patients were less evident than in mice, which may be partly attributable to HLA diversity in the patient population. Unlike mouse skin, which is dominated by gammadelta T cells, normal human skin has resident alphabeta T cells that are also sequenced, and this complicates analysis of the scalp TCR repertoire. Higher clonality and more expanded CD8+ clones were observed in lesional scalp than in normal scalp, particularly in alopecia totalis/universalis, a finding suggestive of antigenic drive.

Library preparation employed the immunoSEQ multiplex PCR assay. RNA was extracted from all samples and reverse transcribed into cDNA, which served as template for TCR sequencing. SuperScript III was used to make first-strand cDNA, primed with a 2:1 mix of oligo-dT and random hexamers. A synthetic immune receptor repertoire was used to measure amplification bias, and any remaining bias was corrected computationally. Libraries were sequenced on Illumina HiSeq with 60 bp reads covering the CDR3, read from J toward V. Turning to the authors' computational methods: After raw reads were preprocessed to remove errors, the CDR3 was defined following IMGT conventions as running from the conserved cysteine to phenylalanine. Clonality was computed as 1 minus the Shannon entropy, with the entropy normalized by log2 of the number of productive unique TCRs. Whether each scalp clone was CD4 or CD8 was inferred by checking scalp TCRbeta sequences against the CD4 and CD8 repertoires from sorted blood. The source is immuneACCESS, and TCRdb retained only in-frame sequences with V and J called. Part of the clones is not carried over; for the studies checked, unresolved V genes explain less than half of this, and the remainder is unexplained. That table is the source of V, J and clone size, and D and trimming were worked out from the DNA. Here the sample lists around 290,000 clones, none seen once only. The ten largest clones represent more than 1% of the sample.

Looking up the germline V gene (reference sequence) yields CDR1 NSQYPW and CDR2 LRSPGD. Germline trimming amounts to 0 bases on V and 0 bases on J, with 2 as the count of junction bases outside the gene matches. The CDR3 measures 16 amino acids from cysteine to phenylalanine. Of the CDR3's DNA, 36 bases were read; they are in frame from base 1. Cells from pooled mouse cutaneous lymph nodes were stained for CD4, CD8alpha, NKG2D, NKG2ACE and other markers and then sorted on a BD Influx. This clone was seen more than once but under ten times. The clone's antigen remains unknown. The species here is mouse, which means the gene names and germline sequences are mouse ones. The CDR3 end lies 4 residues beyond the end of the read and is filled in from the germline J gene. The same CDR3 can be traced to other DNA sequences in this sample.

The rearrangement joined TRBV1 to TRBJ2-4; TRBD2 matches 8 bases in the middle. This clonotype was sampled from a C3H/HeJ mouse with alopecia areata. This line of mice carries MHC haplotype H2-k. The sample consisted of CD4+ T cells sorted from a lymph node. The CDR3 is CTCSADWGASQNTLYF. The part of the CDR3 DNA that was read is TGCACCTGCAGTGCAGACTGGGGGGCTAGTCAAAAC.